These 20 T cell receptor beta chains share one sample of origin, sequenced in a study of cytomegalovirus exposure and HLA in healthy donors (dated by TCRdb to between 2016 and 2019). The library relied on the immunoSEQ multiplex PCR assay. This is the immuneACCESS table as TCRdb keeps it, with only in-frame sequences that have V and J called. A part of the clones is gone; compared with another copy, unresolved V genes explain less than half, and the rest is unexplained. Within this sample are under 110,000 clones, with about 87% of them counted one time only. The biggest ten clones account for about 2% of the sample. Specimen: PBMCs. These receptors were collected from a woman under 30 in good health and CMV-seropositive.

The CDR3 DNA follows: TGTGCCACCAGCAGAGATTTGCAGGGTAACTATGGCTACACCTTC. Amino acid sequence: CATSRDLQGNYGYTF. The chain recombines TRBV15 with TRBJ1-2; tentatively, D is TRBD1 (5 bases). Trimming stripped 0 bases from V and 1 base from J, with 9 bases between. Germline assignment: CDR1 LNHNV and CDR2 YYDKDF (reference sequence). CDR3 length: 15 amino acids.

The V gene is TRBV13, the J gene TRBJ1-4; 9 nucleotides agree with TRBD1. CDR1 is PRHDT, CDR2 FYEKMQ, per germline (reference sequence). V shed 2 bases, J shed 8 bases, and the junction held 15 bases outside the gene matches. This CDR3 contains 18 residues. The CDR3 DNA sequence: TGTGCCAGCAGCTTAAAGGTGACAGGGGGGGTTAAGGACGAAAAACTGTTTTTT. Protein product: CASSLKVTGGVKDEKLFF.

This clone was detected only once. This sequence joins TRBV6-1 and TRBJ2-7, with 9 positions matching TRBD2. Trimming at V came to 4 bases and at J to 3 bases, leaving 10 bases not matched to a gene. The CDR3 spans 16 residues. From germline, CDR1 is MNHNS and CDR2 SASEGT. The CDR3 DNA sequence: TGTGCCAGCAGTGGCAGGCTAGCGGGACTGAGCTACGAGCAGTACTTC. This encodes CASSGRLAGLSYEQYF.

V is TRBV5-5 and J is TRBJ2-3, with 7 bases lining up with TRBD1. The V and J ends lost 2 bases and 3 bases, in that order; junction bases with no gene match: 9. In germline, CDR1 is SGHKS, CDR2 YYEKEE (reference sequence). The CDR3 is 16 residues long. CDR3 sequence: CASSFNRGQRTDTQYF. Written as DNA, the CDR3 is TGTGCCAGCAGCTTTAATAGGGGGCAAAGAACAGATACGCAGTATTTT.

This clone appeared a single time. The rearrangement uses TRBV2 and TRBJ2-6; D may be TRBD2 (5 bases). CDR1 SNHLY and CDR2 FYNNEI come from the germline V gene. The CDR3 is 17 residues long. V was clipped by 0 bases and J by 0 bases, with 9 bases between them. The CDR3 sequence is CASSEAGVNSGANVLTF. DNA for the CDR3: TGTGCCAGCAGTGAAGCGGGAGTAAACTCTGGGGCCAACGTCCTGACTTTC. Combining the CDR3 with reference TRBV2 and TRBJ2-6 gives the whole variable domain EPEVTQTPSHQVTQMGQEVILRCVPISNHLYFYWYRQILGQKVEFLVSFYNNEISEKSEIFDDQFSVERPDGSNFTLKIRSTKLEDSAMYFCASSEAGVNSGANVLTFGAGSRLTVL.

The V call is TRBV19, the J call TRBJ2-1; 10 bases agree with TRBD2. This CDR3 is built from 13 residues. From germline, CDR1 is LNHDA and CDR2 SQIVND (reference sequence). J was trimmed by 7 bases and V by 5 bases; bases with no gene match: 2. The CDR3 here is CASSLAGGNEQFF. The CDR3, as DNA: TGTGCCAGTAGTTTAGCGGGGGGTAATGAGCAGTTCTTC.

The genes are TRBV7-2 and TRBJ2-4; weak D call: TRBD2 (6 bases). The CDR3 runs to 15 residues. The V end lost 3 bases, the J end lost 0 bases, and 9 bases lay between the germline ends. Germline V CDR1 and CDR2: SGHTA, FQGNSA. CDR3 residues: CASSFSGLAKNIQYF. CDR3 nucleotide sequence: TGTGCCAGCAGCTTTAGCGGACTAGCCAAAAACATTCAGTACTTC.

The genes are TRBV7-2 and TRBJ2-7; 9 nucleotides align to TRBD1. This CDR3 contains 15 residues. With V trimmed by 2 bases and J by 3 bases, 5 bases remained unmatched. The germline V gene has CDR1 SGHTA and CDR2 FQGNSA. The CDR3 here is CASSLSGTGNYEQYF. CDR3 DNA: TGTGCCAGCAGCTTATCCGGGACAGGGAACTACGAGCAGTACTTC.

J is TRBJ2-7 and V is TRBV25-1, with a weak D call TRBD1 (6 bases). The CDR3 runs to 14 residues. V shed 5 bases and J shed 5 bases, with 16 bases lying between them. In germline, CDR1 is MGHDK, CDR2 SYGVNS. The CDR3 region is CASSTNRAADEQYF. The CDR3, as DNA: TGTGCCAGCAGTACAAACAGGGCTGCAGACGAGCAGTACTTC.

CDR3 amino acids: CASRQLAGGQETQYF. CDR3 coding DNA: TGTGCCAGTAGGCAACTAGCGGGGGGCCAAGAGACCCAGTACTTC. The chain couples TRBV19 to TRBJ2-5; 12 bases map to TRBD2. CDR1 and CDR2 from the germline V gene are LNHDA and SQIVND (reference sequence). V shed 6 bases and J 1 base; nucleotides not matched to a gene: 3. The CDR3 sequence is 15 residues long.

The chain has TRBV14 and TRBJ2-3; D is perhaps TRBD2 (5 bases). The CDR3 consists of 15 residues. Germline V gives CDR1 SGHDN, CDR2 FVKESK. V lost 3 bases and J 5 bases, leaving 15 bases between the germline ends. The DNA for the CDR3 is TGTGCCAGCAGCCATGGACTTTTCTTGGGAGATACGCAGTATTTT. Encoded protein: CASSHGLFLGDTQYF.

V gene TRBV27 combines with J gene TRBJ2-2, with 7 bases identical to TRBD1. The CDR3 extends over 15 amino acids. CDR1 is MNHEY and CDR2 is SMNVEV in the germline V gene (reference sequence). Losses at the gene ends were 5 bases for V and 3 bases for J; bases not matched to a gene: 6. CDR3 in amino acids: CASSPTGEYTGELFF. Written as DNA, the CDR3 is TGTGCCAGCAGTCCTACAGGGGAGTACACCGGGGAGCTGTTTTTT.

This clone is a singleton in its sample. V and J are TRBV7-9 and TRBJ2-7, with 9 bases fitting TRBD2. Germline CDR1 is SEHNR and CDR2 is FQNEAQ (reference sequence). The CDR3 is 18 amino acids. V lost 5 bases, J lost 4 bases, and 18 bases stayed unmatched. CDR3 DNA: TGTGCCAGCAGCCTTGGGCTGTCGGTAGCGGGGGATCTGTACGAGCAGTACTTC. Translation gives CASSLGLSVAGDLYEQYF.

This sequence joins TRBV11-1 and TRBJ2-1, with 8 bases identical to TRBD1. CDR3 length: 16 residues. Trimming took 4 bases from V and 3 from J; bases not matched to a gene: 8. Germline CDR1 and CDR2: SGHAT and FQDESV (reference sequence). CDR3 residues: CASSSSRTGYYNEQFF. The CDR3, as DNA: TGTGCCAGCAGCTCCTCCCGGACAGGGTACTACAATGAGCAGTTCTTC.

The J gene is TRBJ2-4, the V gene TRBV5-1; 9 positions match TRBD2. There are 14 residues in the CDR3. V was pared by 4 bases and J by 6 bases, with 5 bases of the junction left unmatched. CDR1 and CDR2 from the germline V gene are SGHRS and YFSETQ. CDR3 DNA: TGCGCCAGCAGCGCGGGACTAGCAATAAACATTCAGTACTTC. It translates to CASSAGLAINIQYF.

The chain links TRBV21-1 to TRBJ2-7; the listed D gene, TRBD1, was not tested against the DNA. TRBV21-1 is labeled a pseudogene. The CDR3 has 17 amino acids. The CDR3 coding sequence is TGTGCCAGCAGCACCACCGGACAGTCCCCCTCAAGCTACGAGCAGTACTTC. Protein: CASSTTGQSPSSYEQYF.

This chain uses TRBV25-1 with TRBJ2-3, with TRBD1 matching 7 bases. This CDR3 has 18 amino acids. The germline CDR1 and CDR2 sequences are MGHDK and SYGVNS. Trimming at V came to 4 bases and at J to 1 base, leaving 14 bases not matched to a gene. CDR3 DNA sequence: TGTGCCAGCAGTGGGGGGTGGGTCACAGGGGACCGCACAGATACGCAGTATTTT. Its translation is CASSGGWVTGDRTDTQYF.

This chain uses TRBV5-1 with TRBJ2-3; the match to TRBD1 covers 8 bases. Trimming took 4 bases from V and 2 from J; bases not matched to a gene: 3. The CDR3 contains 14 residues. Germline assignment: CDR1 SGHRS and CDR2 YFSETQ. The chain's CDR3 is CASSDRGNTDTQYF. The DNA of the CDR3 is TGCGCCAGCAGCGACAGGGGTAACACAGATACGCAGTATTTT.

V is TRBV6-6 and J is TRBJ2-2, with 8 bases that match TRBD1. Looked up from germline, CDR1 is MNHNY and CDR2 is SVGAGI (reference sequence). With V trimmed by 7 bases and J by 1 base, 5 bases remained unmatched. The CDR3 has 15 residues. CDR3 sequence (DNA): TGTGCCAGCATTCCTGGACAGGGGAACACCGGGGAGCTGTTTTTT. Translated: CASIPGQGNTGELFF.

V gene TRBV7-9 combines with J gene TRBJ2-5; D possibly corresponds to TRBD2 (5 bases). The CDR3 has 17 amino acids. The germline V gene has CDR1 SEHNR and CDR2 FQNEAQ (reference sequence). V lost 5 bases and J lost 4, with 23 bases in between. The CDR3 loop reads CASSHKSTTPFRETQYF. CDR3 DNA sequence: TGTGCCAGCAGCCATAAATCGACTACGCCGTTTCGAGAGACCCAGTACTTC. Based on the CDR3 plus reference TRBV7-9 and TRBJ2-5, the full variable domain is DTGVSQNPRHKITKRGQNVTFRCDPISEHNRLYWYRQTLGQGPEFLTYFQNEAQLEKSRLLSDRFSAERPKGSFSTLEIQRTEQGDSAMYLCASSHKSTTPFRETQYFGPGTRLLVL.